One sample yielded the 2 T cell receptor beta chains listed below, sequenced in a study of vaccination effects on CD4 cells after COVID-19. Assay: immunoSEQ multiplex PCR; the TCRdb copy retains only in-frame clones and omits some. The profile shows approximately 74,000 clones, under 85% of them singletons. Before sequencing took place, the ViraFEST assay used viral peptide pools to expand antigen-specific CD4+ T cells. CD4+ T cell isolation took place after about nine days of culture. Each participant was given two doses of one vaccine (BNT162b2 or mRNA-1273). These receptors lack a known antigen. The sample in question was CD4+ T cells from PBMCs cultured with HCoV-OC43 spike peptides, obtained after COVID-19 vaccination. Sample subset: HCoV-OC43 spike overlapping peptide pool stimulation. The receptors were gathered from a human donor who received a COVID-19 vaccine.

This clone has a handful of counts. The genes are TRBV3-1 (or the pseudogene TRBV3-2) and TRBJ2-1; D may be TRBD2 (7 bases). Germline loops: CDR1 LGHDT, CDR2 YNNKEL (reference sequence). The CDR3 consists of 15 residues. V lost 7 bases, J lost 7 bases, and 20 bases lay in between. CDR3 loop: CASTRERGGRNEQFF. CDR3 DNA: TGTGCCAGCACCCGTGAGAGGGGGGGCCGTAATGAGCAGTTCTTC.

The chain combines TRBV2 with TRBJ1-2; D is unclear. The ends were cut back, 7 bases at V and 4 bases at J, with 10 bases in the middle. This CDR3 has 12 residues. Germline CDR1 SNHLY, CDR2 FYNNEI. The CDR3 region has the DNA TGTGCCAGCACTCGAGTGGGCTATGGCTACACCTTC. Translated: CASTRVGYGYTF.